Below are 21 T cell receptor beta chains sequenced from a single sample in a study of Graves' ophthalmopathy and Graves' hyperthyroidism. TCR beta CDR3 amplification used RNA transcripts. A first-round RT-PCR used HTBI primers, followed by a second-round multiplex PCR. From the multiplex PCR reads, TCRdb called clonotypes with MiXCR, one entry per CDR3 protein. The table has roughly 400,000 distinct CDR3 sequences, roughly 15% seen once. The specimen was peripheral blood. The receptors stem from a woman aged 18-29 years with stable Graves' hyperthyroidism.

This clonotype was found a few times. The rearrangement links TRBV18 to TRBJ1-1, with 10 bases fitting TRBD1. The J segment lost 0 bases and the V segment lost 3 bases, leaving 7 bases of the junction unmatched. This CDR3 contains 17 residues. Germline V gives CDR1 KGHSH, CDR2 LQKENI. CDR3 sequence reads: CASSPRDRGPMNTEAFF. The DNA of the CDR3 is TGTGCCAGCTCACCTCGGGACAGGGGACCCATGAACACTGAAGCTTTCTTT.

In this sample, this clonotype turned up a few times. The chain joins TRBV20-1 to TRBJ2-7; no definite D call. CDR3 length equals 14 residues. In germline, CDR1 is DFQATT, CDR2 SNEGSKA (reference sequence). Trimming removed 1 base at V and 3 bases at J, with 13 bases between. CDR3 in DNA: TGCAGTGCTAGAGGTCAGAGTGGGCGCTACGAGCAGTACTTC. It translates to CSARGQSGRYEQYF.

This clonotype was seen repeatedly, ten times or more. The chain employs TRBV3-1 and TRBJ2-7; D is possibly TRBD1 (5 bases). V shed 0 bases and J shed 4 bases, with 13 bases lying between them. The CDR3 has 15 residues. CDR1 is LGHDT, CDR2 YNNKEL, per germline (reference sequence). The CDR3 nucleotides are TGTGCCAGCAGCCAAGATGCCCAGGGTTCTTACGAGCAGTACTTC. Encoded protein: CASSQDAQGSYEQYF.

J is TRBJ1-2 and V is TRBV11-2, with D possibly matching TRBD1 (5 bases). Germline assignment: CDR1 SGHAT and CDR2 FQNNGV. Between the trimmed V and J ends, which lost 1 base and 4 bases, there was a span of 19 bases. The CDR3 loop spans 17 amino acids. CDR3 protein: CASSLGGVAGHSYGYTF. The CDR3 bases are TGTGCCAGCAGCTTAGGGGGGGTGGCAGGGCACAGCTATGGCTACACCTTC.

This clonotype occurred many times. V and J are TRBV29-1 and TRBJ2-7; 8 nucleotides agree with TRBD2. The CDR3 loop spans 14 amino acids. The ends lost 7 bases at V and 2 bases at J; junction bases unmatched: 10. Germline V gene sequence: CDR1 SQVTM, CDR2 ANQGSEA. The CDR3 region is CSALGGGGPYEQYF. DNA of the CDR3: TGCAGCGCACTGGGGGGCGGGGGGCCCTACGAGCAGTACTTC.

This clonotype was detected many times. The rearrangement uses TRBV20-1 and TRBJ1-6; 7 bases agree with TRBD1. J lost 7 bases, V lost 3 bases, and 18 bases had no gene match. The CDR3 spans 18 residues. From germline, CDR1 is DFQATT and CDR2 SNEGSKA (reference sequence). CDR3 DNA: TGCAGTGCTAGCGGAGGCAGGGGGGAGACGGGAGGGAATTCACCCCTCCACTTT. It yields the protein CSASGGRGETGGNSPLHF.

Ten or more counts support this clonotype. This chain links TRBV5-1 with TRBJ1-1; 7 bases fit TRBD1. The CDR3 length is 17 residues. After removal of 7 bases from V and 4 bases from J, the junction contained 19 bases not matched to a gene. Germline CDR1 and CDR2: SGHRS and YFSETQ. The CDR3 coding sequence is TGCGCCAGCCGCATTGGGACAGCGGCCTTCGGGGGCACTGAAGCTTTCTTT. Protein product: CASRIGTAAFGGTEAFF. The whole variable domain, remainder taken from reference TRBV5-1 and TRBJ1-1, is KAGVTQTPRYLIKTRGQQVTLSCSPISGHRSVSWYQQTPGQGLQFLFEYFSETQRNKGNFPGRFSGRQFSNSRSEMNVSTLELGDSALYLCASRIGTAAFGGTEAFFGQGTRLTVV.

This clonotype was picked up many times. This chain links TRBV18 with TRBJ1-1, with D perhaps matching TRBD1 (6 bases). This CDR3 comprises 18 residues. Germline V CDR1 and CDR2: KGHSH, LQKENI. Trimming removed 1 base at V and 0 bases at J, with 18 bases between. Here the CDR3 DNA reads TGTGCCAGCTCACCACGATCGATAAGGCAGGGGATGAACACTGAAGCTTTCTTT. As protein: CASSPRSIRQGMNTEAFF.

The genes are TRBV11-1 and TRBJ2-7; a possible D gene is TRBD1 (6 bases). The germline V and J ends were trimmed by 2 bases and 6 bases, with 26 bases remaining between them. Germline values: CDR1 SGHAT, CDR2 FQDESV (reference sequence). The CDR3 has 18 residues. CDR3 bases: TGTGCCAGCAGCTTAAAGTCTAGTAGAGGGGACACCTGGGCCGAGCAGTACTTC. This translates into CASSLKSSRGDTWAEQYF.

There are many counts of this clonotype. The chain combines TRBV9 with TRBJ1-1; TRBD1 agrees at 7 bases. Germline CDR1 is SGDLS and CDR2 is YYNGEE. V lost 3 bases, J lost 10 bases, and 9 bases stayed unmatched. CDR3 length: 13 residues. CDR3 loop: CASSELRQGAAFF. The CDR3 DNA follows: TGTGCCAGCAGCGAATTAAGACAGGGAGCAGCTTTCTTT.

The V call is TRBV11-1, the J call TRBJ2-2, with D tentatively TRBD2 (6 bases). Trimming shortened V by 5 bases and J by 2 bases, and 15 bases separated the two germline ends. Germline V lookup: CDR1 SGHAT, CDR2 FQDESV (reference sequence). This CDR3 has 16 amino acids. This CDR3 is CASSPPGLYNTGELFF. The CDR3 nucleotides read TGTGCCAGCAGCCCTCCGGGACTCTATAACACCGGGGAGCTGTTTTTT.

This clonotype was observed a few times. CDR3 sequence (DNA): TGTGCCAGCAGCCCGGATGGACAGGGACTCTATGGCTACACCTTC. This sequence encodes CASSPDGQGLYGYTF. This chain links TRBV5-6 with TRBJ1-2, with 8 bases lining up with TRBD1. The CDR3 is 15 amino acids. V trimming: 4 bases; J trimming: 4 bases; junction bases outside the gene matches: 9. CDR1 SGHDT and CDR2 YYEEEE come from the germline V gene.

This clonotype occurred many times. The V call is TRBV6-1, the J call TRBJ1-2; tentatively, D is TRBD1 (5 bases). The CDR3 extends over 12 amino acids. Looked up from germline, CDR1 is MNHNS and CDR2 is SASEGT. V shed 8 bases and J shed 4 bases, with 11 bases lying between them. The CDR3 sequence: CASAGRAYGYTF. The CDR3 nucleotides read TGTGCCAGCGCAGGGCGAGCCTATGGCTACACCTTC.

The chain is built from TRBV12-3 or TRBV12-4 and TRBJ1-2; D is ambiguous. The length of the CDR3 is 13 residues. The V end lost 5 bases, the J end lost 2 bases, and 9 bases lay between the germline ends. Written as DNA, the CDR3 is TGTGCCAGCAGTCGCCCCGGGAACTATGGCTACACCTTC. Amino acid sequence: CASSRPGNYGYTF.

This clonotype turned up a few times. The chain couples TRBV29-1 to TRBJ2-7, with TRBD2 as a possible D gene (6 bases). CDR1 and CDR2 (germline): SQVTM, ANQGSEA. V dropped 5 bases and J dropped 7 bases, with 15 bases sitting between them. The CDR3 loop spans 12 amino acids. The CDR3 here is CSVNPVGGEQYF. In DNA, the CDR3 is TGCAGCGTTAATCCGGTTGGGGGGGAGCAGTACTTC.

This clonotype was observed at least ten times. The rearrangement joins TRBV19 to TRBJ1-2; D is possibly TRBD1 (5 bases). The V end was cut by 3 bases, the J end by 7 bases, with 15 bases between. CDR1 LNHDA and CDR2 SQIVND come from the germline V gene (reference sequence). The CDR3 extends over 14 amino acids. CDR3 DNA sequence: TGTGCCAGTAGTATCGTTCGGTCGAGGGGTGGCTACACCTTC. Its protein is CASSIVRSRGGYTF.

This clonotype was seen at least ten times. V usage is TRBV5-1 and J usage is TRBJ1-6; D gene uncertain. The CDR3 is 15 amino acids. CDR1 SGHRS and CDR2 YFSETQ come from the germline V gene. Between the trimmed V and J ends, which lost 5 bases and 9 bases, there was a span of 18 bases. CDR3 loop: CASRRTSANTSPLHF. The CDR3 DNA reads TGCGCCAGCAGAAGGACGTCGGCTAACACTTCACCCCTCCACTTT. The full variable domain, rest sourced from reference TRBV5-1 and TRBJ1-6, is KAGVTQTPRYLIKTRGQQVTLSCSPISGHRSVSWYQQTPGQGLQFLFEYFSETQRNKGNFPGRFSGRQFSNSRSEMNVSTLELGDSALYLCASRRTSANTSPLHFGNGTRLTVT.

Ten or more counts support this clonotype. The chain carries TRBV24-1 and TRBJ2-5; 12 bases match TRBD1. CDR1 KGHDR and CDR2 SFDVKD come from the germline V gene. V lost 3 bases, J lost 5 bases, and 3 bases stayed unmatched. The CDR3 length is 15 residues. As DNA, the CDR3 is TGTGCCACCAGTGATCCGGGACAGGGGGCGGAGACCCAGTACTTC. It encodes CATSDPGQGAETQYF.

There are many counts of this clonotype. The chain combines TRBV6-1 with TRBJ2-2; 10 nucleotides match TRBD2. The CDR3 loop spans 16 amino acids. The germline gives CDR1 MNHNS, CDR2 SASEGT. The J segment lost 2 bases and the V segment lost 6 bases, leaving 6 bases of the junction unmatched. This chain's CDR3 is CASSETSGVNTGELFF. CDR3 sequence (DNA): TGTGCCAGCAGCGAAACTAGCGGGGTAAACACCGGGGAGCTGTTTTTT.

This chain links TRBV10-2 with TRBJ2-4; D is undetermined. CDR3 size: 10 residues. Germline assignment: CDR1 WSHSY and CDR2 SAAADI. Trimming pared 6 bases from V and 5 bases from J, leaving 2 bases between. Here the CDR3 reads CASRENIQYF. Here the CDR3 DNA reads TGCGCCAGCAGGGAAAACATTCAGTACTTC.

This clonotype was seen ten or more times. The CDR3 is CASSEASEGRRTEAFF. The DNA for the CDR3 is TGTGCCAGCAGTGAAGCGAGCGAGGGAAGAAGGACTGAAGCTTTCTTT. The chain carries TRBV2 and TRBJ1-1; D gene unclear. V lost 0 bases to trimming and J lost 5 bases, with 16 bases between them. The germline V gene encodes CDR1 SNHLY and CDR2 FYNNEI. The CDR3 covers 16 residues.